This T cell receptor beta chain was found in a study of T cells in localized non-small cell lung cancer. Study-wide results and caveats: Adjacent lung exhibited a median of 57 among the 100 most abundant tumor clones. Of the tissues analyzed, uninvolved adjacent lung showed maximal T cell clonality, greater than tumor. Higher blood T cell density tracked longer overall survival.

A remark on this clone: Its antigen is still unknown.

Method: immunoSEQ multiplex PCR; TCRdb's copy keeps in-frame clones and lacks some. The sample includes 25,000 to 30,000 clones, approximately 90% of them seen just once. Germline V CDR1 and CDR2: SGHDN, FVKESK. The length of the CDR3 is 16 residues. Trimming took 0 bases from V and 10 from J; bases not matched to a gene: 4. Material: peripheral blood, obtained before any cancer treatment. The J gene is TRBJ2-1, the V gene TRBV14, with 15 bases identical to TRBD2. This clonotype originated in a female donor older than 55 with stage I lung adenocarcinoma. This chain's CDR3 is CASSQDSGTSGREQFF. For the CDR3, the DNA is TGTGCCAGCAGCCAAGATTCCGGGACTAGCGGGAGGGAGCAGTTCTTC.